This T cell receptor (beta chain) comes out of a study of blood T cells in healthy people across ages. Regarding the study as a whole: Donors of long life had a larger count of naive CD4+ cells and greater diversity than aged donors.

CDR1 is SGHRS, CDR2 YFSETQ, per germline. The CDR3 is 14 amino acids. Trimming took 4 bases from V and 1 from J, leaving 11 bases between them. This clonotype has just a few counts. What it binds is unknown. PCR was performed a second time for about 6 to 11 cycles using a sample-barcoded 5' primer and a J-beta primer mix. TCRdb re-called the 5' RACE reads through MiXCR, storing one row per CDR3 protein. The sample carries some 730,000 distinct CDR3 sequences, 22% recorded once. Input material: blood. This TCR was recovered from a man aged 65-85 years in good health. J is TRBJ1-2 and V is TRBV5-1, with D perhaps matching TRBD1 (5 bases). This CDR3 reads CASSTGPGNYGYTF. The CDR3 bases are TGCGCCAGCAGCACGGGACCCGGTAACTATGGCTACACCTTC.